A selection of T cell receptor beta chains follows, all from one sample in a study of brain T cells in children with intractable seizures. Clones were sequenced by immunoSEQ multiplex PCR, and TCRdb holds only the in-frame ones, with some missing. The table lists under 150,000 clones, 94% of them singletons. The specimen comprised peripheral blood, sampled at surgery. The receptor set was obtained from a boy in the first two years of life with hemimegalencephaly and intractable seizures. Both conserved end residues are part of each CDR3. A D gene is named only where the DNA matches it firmly. Size is omitted from some rows. Given values are once, few, many or a class for expanded clones.

CDR3 DNA	CDR3 protein	V gene	J gene	D gene	clone size
TGTGCCAGCAGTTACGGGGGGGCCTCTTGGCACAATGAGCAGTTCTTC	CASSYGGASWHNEQFF	TRBV6-2/TRBV6-3	TRBJ2-1	-	-
TGTGCCAGCAGCCAAGCCGTCCTCGGGGCCGGAGATACGCAGTATTTT	CASSQAVLGAGDTQYF	TRBV14	TRBJ2-3	-	-
TGTGCCAGCAGCTTGGCTAGCGGAACAGATACGCAGTATTTT	CASSLASGTDTQYF	TRBV7-2	TRBJ2-3	TRBD2	-
TGTGCCAGTAGTACCTGGGTGGGCACTGAAGCTTTCTTT	CASSTWVGTEAFF	TRBV19	TRBJ1-1	-	few
TGTGCCAGCAGCGCCGGGACATCAACCAAAAACATTCAGTACTTC	CASSAGTSTKNIQYF	TRBV11-3	TRBJ2-4	-	-
TGTGCCAGCAGCTTTTCCGGGGGGGTCTATGGCTACACCTTC	CASSFSGGVYGYTF	TRBV5-4	TRBJ1-2	-	-
TGTGCCAGCAGTTACCGGATGACAGTACAAGAGACCCAGTACTTC	CASSYRMTVQETQYF	TRBV6-5	TRBJ2-5	-	-
TGTGCCAGTCAGGGTTGGGACGGGAACACCGGGGAGCTGTTTTTT	CASQGWDGNTGELFF	TRBV27	TRBJ2-2	-	-
TGTGCCAGCAGTTACTCCGGACTAGCGGGAGTCAGCTACAATGAGCAGTTCTTC	CASSYSGLAGVSYNEQFF	TRBV6-2/TRBV6-3	TRBJ2-1	TRBD2	-
TGTGCCAGCAGCCCCCAACTTTCCTACGAGCAGTACTTC	CASSPQLSYEQYF	TRBV7-9	TRBJ2-7	-	-
TGTGCCATCAGTGTAAGCGGGAGGGCCTACGAGCAGTACTTC	CAISVSGRAYEQYF	TRBV10-3	TRBJ2-7	TRBD2	-
TGTGCCAGCAGCCCCGGACTGAACTATGGCTACACCTTC	CASSPGLNYGYTF	TRBV3-1/TRBV3-2	TRBJ1-2	-	-
TGTGCCAGCAGCCGGCGGGAGACCCACAATGAGCAGTTCTTC	CASSRRETHNEQFF	TRBV7-8	TRBJ2-1	TRBD2	-
TGTGCCAGCAGTTATACTAGCGGGAGTTACTACGAGCAGTACTTC	CASSYTSGSYYEQYF	TRBV6-2/TRBV6-3	TRBJ2-7	TRBD2	-
TGTGCCAGTAGGGAGCTAGCTCACAGCATGGATACGCAGTATTTT	CASRELAHSMDTQYF	TRBV19	TRBJ2-3	-	once
TGTGCCAGTAGTTCCCGACTAGCGATCTACGAGCAGTACTTC	CASSSRLAIYEQYF	TRBV19	TRBJ2-7	TRBD2	-
TGTGCCAGCAGGCCCGCTGGTGCGGCCGAGCAGTACTTC	CASRPAGAAEQYF	TRBV25-1	TRBJ2-7	-	-
TGTGCCAGCAGCTTAGCGGGCGGGATTAATGAAAAACTGTTTTTT	CASSLAGGINEKLFF	TRBV7-8	TRBJ1-4	-	once
TGTGCCAGCAGCCCCAGGGGGACTAGCGGGATCGAGCAGTACTTC	CASSPRGTSGIEQYF	TRBV7-2	TRBJ2-7	TRBD2	-
TGTGCCAGCACCCTAGGGTGGGTTTCTGGTGGCTACACCTTC	CASTLGWVSGGYTF	TRBV28	TRBJ1-2	-	-
TGTGCCAGCAGTTACTGGGAGGACAGGGGCGGCTACACCTTC	CASSYWEDRGGYTF	TRBV6-5	TRBJ1-2	TRBD1	-
TGTGCCAGCAGCCGGGGGCTGGGCGAGCAGTACTTC	CASSRGLGEQYF	TRBV14	TRBJ2-7	-	-
TGTGCCAGCAGTTTTAGGGTCACCGGGGAGCTGTTTTTT	CASSFRVTGELFF	TRBV12-3/TRBV12-4	TRBJ2-2	-	-
TGTGCCAGCAGCTGGACCGGGACAGGATACGAATGGGCTTTCTTT	CASSWTGTGYEWAFF	TRBV5-6	TRBJ1-1	TRBD1	-
TGTGCCTGGAGCGGAGGGCCTATCTACGAGCAGTACTTC	CAWSGGPIYEQYF	TRBV30	TRBJ2-7	-	-
TGTGCCAGCAGCCTGAGACTAGCAGAAACCACAGATACGCAGTATTTT	CASSLRLAETTDTQYF	TRBV3-1/TRBV3-2	TRBJ2-3	TRBD2	once
TGTGCCAGCAGCTTAGACCCCCCTGGGCGGGGTGGGGCCAACGTCCTGACTTTC	CASSLDPPGRGGANVLTF	TRBV7-2	TRBJ2-6	-	-
TGTGCCAGCAGTAGAGGGGTCTCTGGGGCCAACGTCCTGACTTTC	CASSRGVSGANVLTF	TRBV6-2/TRBV6-3	TRBJ2-6	-	-
TGCGCCAGCAGCCAAGATCGAAGCGTACAGTCAAAAAACTATGGCTACACCTTC	CASSQDRSVQSKNYGYTF	TRBV4-3	TRBJ1-2	-	-
TGTGCCAGTCTTACTAGCGGCGCCTACGAGCAGTACTTC	CASLTSGAYEQYF	TRBV3-1/TRBV3-2	TRBJ2-7	TRBD2	-
TGTGCCAGCAGTTACTCGCTCGGGGCCACTGAAGCTTTCTTT	CASSYSLGATEAFF	TRBV6-5	TRBJ1-1	-	-
TGCGCCAGCAGCTTGCCCACGACGACAGTTCTGGAGACCCAGTACTTC	CASSLPTTTVLETQYF	TRBV5-1	TRBJ2-5	-	-
TGTGCCAGCAGCGGGGTTTCTGGGGGCCTCCAAGAGACCCAGTACTTC	CASSGVSGGLQETQYF	TRBV9	TRBJ2-5	-	-
TGTGCCAGCAGCTTAGCGAATCTAGCGGCCCCCTACGAGCAGTACTTC	CASSLANLAAPYEQYF	TRBV7-2	TRBJ2-7	TRBD2	-
TGCGCCAGCAGCTTGGAGGCCCGGAACACTAAAGCTTTCTTT	CASSLEARNTKAFF	TRBV5-1	TRBJ1-1	-	-
TGCGCCAGCAGCCTCCAGGGTTTGAACACCGGGGAGCTGTTTTTT	CASSLQGLNTGELFF	TRBV4-1	TRBJ2-2	-	-
TGTGCCAGAAGCTTGGGGGCTGAACAGAGAAACATTCAGTACTTC	CARSLGAEQRNIQYF	TRBV5-3	TRBJ2-4	-	-
TGTGCCAGCAGCCAAGGGGAGCCCACCGTCTATGGCTACACCTTC	CASSQGEPTVYGYTF	TRBV3-1/TRBV3-2	TRBJ1-2	-	-
TGTGCCAGCAGTCGAAACAGGGGGTACGAGCAGTACTTC	CASSRNRGYEQYF	TRBV12-3/TRBV12-4	TRBJ2-7	TRBD1	-
TGCGCCAGCAGTGGTAGGGGCACAGATACGCAGTATTTT	CASSGRGTDTQYF	TRBV10-1	TRBJ2-3	-	-
TGTGCCAGCAGATCGGACTTCTCACCCCTCCACTTT	CASRSDFSPLHF	TRBV5-8	TRBJ1-6	-	few
TGCGCCAGCAGCCTCAGGACTAGCGGGTCGACAGATACGCAGTATTTT	CASSLRTSGSTDTQYF	TRBV5-1	TRBJ2-3	TRBD2	-
TGTGCCAGTAGGGGAGGACTAGCGGCCTACAATGAGCAGTTCTTC	CASRGGLAAYNEQFF	TRBV19	TRBJ2-1	TRBD2	-
TGTGCCAGCAGTTACAGGGGCTACGAGCAGTACTTC	CASSYRGYEQYF	TRBV6-2/TRBV6-3	TRBJ2-7	-	-
TGCGCCAGCAGCCAAGAGGGAGGGGCCTACAATGAGCAGTTCTTC	CASSQEGGAYNEQFF	TRBV4-3	TRBJ2-1	TRBD2	-
TGTGCCAGCAGCCGACAGGGCTACTATGGCTACACCTTC	CASSRQGYYGYTF	TRBV5-4	TRBJ1-2	TRBD1	-
TGTGCCAGCAGCCCACAACGAAGCTCCTACGAGCAGTACTTC	CASSPQRSSYEQYF	TRBV13	TRBJ2-7	-	-
TGTGCCAGCAGAACCCCGGACTCCTACGAGCAGTACTTC	CASRTPDSYEQYF	TRBV13	TRBJ2-7	-	-
TGTGCCAGCAGTCGACAGGCCCCGTACGAGCAGTACTTC	CASSRQAPYEQYF	TRBV6-5	TRBJ2-7	-	-
TGCGCCAGTGCCCCGGGATTAGCGGGCTACGAGCAGTACTTC	CASAPGLAGYEQYF	TRBV5-1	TRBJ2-7	TRBD2	-
TGTGCCAGCAGTTTGACAGGGGGCGGATATGGCTACACCTTC	CASSLTGGGYGYTF	TRBV27	TRBJ1-2	TRBD1	-
TGTGCCAGCAGCTTAAGGGGTTCGGAGAACACTGAAGCTTTCTTT	CASSLRGSENTEAFF	TRBV11-2	TRBJ1-1	-	-
TGTGCCACCAGTGATTCCAAGAGTCAGGGTCCGGGCTACACCTTC	CATSDSKSQGPGYTF	TRBV24-1	TRBJ1-2	-	-
TGCGCCAGCACTCCGCGGGAGGGCGACTATTTCTCCTACGAGCAGTACTTC	CASTPREGDYFSYEQYF	TRBV10-2	TRBJ2-7	TRBD2	-
TGTGCCAGCAGCAAAGCACCAAGTAGTCCCTCACCGAAAACCTACAATGAGCAGTTCTTC	CASSKAPSSPSPKTYNEQFF	TRBV21-1	TRBJ2-1	-	-
TGTGCCAGCAGGCCTAACCCGAGAACCCACGAGCAGTACTTC	CASRPNPRTHEQYF	TRBV27	TRBJ2-7	-	-
TGTGCCAGCTCACTACTGGCTAGCGGAAAACCACAAGATACGCAGTATTTT	CASSLLASGKPQDTQYF	TRBV18	TRBJ2-3	TRBD2	-
TGCGCCAGCAGCCAAGACTGGAGCGGGAGGGCCCAAGCCAAAAACATTCAGTACTTC	CASSQDWSGRAQAKNIQYF	TRBV4-1	TRBJ2-4	TRBD2	-